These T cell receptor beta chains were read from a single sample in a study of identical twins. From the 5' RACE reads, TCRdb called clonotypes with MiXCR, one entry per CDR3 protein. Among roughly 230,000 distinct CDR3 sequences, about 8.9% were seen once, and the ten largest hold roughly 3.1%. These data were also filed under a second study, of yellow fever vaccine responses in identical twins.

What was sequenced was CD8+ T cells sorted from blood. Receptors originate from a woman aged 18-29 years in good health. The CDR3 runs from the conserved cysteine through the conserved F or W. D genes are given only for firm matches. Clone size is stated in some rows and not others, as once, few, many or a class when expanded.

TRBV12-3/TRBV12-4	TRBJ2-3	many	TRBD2	TGTGCCAGCCATACGAGGACTAGTCCAGATACGCAGTATTTT	CASHTRTSPDTQYF
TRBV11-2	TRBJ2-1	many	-	TGTGCCAGCAGCTCCCGGGGGTCCTACAATGAGCAGTTCTTC	CASSSRGSYNEQFF
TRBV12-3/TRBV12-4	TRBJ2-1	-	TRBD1	TGTGCCAGCAGTTCAAACTCCGGGACAGTACTCCCGAGCTCCTACAATGAGCAGTTCTTC	CASSSNSGTVLPSSYNEQFF
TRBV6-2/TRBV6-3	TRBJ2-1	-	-	TGTGCCAGCAGTTACCTAACTAGTAGCTCCTACAATGAGCAGTTCTTC	CASSYLTSSSYNEQFF
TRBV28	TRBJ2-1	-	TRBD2	TGTGCCAGCAGTTTCCCCCCCGGGACTAGCGGCTACAATGAGCAGTTCTTC	CASSFPPGTSGYNEQFF
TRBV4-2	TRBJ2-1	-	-	TGTGCCAGCAGCCCCGTTGGGGGGCCAGACTCGAATGAGCAGTTCTTC	CASSPVGGPDSNEQFF
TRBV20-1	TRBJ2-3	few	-	TGCAGTGCTAGAGATCCTGGGGGGACGGCAGATACGCAGTATTTT	CSARDPGGTADTQYF
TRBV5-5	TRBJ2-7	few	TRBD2	TGTGCCAGCAGCCACCCGGCTAGCGGGGGGACCTACGAGCAGTACTTC	CASSHPASGGTYEQYF
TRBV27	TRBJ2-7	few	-	TGTGCCAGCAGTTTGGTTAGTGGGGGCTCCTACGAGCAGTACTTC	CASSLVSGGSYEQYF
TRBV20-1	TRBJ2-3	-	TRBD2	TGCAGTGCTAGCTCCTCACTACGGGGGGGCAAAGGTACGCAGTATTTT	CSASSSLRGGKGTQYF
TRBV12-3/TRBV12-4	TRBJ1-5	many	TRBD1	TGTGCCAGCACAACCGGGACAGGGGGCATTCAGCCCCAGCATTTT	CASTTGTGGIQPQHF
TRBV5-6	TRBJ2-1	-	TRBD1	TGTGCCAGCAGCTTGTTAGACAGGGCGGAGAATGAGCAGTTCTTC	CASSLLDRAENEQFF
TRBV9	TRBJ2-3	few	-	TGTGCCAGCAGCGCTTTTTTAACAGATACGCAGTATTTT	CASSAFLTDTQYF
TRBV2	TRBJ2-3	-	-	TGTGCTACTCCCCAGGGGCTCTTGGCGGATACGCAGTATTTT	CATPQGLLADTQYF
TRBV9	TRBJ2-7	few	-	TGTGCCAGCAGCGTAGACGGCATAGGTGACTACGAGCAGTACTTC	CASSVDGIGDYEQYF
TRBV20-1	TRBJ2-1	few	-	TGCAGTGCTAGGGGATTGGCAGAGACCTACAATGAGCAGTTCTTC	CSARGLAETYNEQFF